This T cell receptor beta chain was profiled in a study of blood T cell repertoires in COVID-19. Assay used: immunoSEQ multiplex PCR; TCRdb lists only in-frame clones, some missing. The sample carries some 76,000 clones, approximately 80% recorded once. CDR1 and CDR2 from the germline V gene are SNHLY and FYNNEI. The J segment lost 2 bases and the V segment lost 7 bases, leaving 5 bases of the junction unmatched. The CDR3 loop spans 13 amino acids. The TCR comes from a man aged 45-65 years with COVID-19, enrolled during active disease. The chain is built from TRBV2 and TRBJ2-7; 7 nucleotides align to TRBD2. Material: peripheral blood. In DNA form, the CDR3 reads TGTGCCAGCAATGGCGGGACTACCTACGAGCAGTACTTC. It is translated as CASNGGTTYEQYF. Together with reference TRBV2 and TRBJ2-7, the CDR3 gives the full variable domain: EPEVTQTPSHQVTQMGQEVILRCVPISNHLYFYWYRQILGQKVEFLVSFYNNEISEKSEIFDDQFSVERPDGSNFTLKIRSTKLEDSAMYFCASNGGTTYEQYFGPGTRLTVT.